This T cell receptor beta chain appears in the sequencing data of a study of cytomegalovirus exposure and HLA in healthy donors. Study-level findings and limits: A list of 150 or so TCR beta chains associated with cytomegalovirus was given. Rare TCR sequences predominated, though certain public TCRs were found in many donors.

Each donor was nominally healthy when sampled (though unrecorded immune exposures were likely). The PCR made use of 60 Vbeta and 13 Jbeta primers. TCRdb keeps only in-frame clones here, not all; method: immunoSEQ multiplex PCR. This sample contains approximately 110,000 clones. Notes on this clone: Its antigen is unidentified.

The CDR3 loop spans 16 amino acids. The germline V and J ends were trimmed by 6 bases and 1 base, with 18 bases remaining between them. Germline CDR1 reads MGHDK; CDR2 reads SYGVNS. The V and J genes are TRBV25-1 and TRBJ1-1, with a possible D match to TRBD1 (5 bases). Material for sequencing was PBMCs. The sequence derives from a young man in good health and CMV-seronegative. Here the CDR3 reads CASRPTTDEPNTEAFF. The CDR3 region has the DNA TGTGCCAGCAGACCAACGACAGACGAACCGAACACTGAAGCTTTCTTT.